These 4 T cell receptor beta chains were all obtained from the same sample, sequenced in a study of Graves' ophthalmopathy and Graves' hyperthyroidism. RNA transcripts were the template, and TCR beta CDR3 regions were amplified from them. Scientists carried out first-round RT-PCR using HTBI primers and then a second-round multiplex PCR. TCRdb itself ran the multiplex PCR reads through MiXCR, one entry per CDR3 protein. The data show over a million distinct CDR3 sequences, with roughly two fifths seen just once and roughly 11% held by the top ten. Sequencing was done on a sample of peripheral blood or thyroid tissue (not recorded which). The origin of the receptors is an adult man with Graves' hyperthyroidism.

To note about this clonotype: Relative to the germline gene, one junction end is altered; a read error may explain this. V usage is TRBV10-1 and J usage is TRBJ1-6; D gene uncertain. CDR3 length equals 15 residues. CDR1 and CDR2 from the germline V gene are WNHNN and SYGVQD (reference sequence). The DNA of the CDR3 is TGCGCCTCCCACGCGAGTAAGGGTTGGGATTCGCCCCTCCACTTT. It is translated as CASHASKGWDSPLHF.

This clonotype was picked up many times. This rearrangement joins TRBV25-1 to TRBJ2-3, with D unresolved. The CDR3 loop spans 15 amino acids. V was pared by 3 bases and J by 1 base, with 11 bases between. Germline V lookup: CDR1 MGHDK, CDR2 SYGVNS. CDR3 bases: TGTGCCAGCAGTGAGTGGCTGGACGGCACAGATACGCAGTATTTT. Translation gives CASSEWLDGTDTQYF.

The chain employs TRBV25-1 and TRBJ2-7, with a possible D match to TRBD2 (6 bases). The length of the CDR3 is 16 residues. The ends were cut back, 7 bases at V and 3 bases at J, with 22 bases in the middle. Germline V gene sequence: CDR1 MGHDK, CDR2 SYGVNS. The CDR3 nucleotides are TGTGCCAGCACCTCCTCTTGGGGAGGAAACCGCTACGAGCAGTACTTC. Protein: CASTSSWGGNRYEQYF.

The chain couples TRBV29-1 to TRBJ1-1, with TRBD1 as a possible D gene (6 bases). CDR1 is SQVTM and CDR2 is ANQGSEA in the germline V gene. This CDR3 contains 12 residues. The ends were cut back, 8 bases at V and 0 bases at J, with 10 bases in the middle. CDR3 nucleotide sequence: TGCAGCAGGGGGAACATGAACACTGAAGCTTTCTTT. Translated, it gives CSRGNMNTEAFF.